One sample yielded the 29 T cell receptor beta chains listed below, sequenced in a study of glioma-infiltrating T cells (dated by TCRdb to about 2016). The instrument was an Illumina MiSeq. The iRepertoire nested amplicon-rescue multiplex PCR (arm-PCR) platform was used to amplify TCR alpha and beta CDR3 regions from RNA. TCRdb reprocessed the public reads (quality trimming at Q25 with fastp, clone calling with MiXCR) and kept in-frame beta chains. Entries are consolidated by CDR3 protein sequence, retaining the most common genes and DNA. The sample table shows approximately 400,000 distinct CDR3 sequences, and about 40% are seen once. Approximately 12% of the sample goes to the ten largest clones. Sequencing was done on a sample of glioma tissue, nonneoplastic brain tissue, or PBMCs (not recorded which). These receptors were obtained from a human donor with low-grade glioma or glioblastoma, undergoing nonglioma brain surgery, or in good health (not recorded which).

With regard to this clonotype: Being one base from a much bigger clone, this may be a read error. The chain is built from TRBV15 and TRBJ1-4; TRBD1 agrees at 7 bases. This CDR3 has 17 amino acids. CDR1 is LNHNV and CDR2 is YYDKDF in the germline V gene (reference sequence). The CDR3 is CATSRDPRGQANEKLSF. The CDR3 DNA is TGTGCCACCAGCAGAGATCCGAGGGGGCAAGCTAATGAAAAACTGTCTTTT.

The gene calls are TRBV7-9 and TRBJ2-1, with no clear D. The germline V gene has CDR1 SEHNR and CDR2 FQNEAQ (reference sequence). This CDR3 comprises 13 residues. Deletions cut 5 bases from V and 7 bases from J, with 12 bases between. CDR3 DNA: TGTGCCAGCAGCCGAGAAGGAATGAATGAGCAGTTCTTC. This codes for CASSREGMNEQFF.

The gene calls are TRBV4-2 and TRBJ2-3; 8 nucleotides agree with TRBD1. Germline CDR1 is LGHNA and CDR2 is YNFKEQ. Trimming cost V 1 base and J 3 bases; bases outside gene matches: 6. CDR3 length equals 16 residues. The CDR3: CASSQAPTGVTDTQYF. The DNA of the CDR3 is TGTGCCAGCAGCCAAGCCCCGACAGGGGTGACAGATACGCAGTATTTT.

In nucleotides, the CDR3 is TGTGCCAGCAGCTTAGGCCTCGTTTTAGCGCCTAGCACAGATACGCAGTATTTT. Translating gives CASSLGLVLAPSTDTQYF. This chain links TRBV11-2 with TRBJ2-3; D is perhaps TRBD2 (5 bases). Germline CDR1 reads SGHAT; CDR2 reads FQNNGV. There are 18 residues in the CDR3. Trimming pared 1 base from V and 0 bases from J, leaving 17 bases between.

Concerning this clonotype itself: Mismatch with germline at one junction end may stem from a read error. This sequence joins TRBV20-1 and TRBJ2-1; 9 bases are shared with TRBD2. The CDR3 length is 15 residues. Germline values: CDR1 DFQATT, CDR2 SNEGSKA (reference sequence). This chain's CDR3 is CSARDVAGVGNEQLF. DNA for the CDR3: TGCAGTGCTAGAGACGTAGCGGGAGTTGGCAATGAGCAGCTCTTC.

This clonotype is a singleton in its sample. This sequence may be a read error, since a much larger clone differs from it by one base. V and J are TRBV12-3 or TRBV12-4 and TRBJ1-5; D is undetermined. This CDR3 is 14 amino acids long. The V gene lost 4 bases and the J gene lost 4 bases, with 11 bases spanning the gap. The CDR3 DNA follows: TGTGCCAGCAGTTACATAGGTCCAAATCAGCCCCAGCATTTT. The encoded protein is CASSYIGPNQPQHF.

In this sample, this clonotype turned up a few times. V is TRBV6-8 and J is TRBJ1-1, with 8 bases lining up with TRBD1. Germline lookup yields CDR1 MNHGY and CDR2 SAAAGT. The junction had 6 bases not matched to a gene; V was cut back by 4 bases and J by 5 bases. The CDR3 has 14 residues. The CDR3 region is CASSSGQGRTEAFF. In DNA form, the CDR3 reads TGTGCCAGCAGTTCCGGACAGGGCCGTACTGAAGCTTTCTTT.

This clonotype was seen a few times. The chain links TRBV14 to TRBJ1-1, with D possibly matching TRBD1 (5 bases). Trimming removed 4 bases at V and 7 bases at J, with 10 bases between. This CDR3 region has 12 residues. Germline values: CDR1 SGHDN, CDR2 FVKESK. This chain's CDR3 is CASSPLGLEAFF. CDR3 coding DNA: TGTGCCAGCAGCCCCCTGGGGCTTGAAGCTTTCTTT.

This chain joins TRBV5-6 and TRBJ2-1, with D possibly being TRBD2 (7 bases). The germline V gene encodes CDR1 SGHDT and CDR2 YYEEEE. This CDR3 has 16 amino acids. V shed 3 bases and J shed 7 bases, with 20 bases lying between them. The CDR3 DNA is TGTGCCAGCAGCTCCCCAGAGGGGGAGGGCGTTAATGAGCAGTTCTTC. Translation: CASSSPEGEGVNEQFF.

The genes are TRBV20-1 and TRBJ2-1; possible D gene TRBD1, 6 bases. Germline loops: CDR1 DFQATT, CDR2 SNEGSKA (reference sequence). V was shortened by 1 base and J by 2 bases, with 21 bases between the two germline ends. CDR3 length: 18 residues. In DNA form, the CDR3 reads TGCAGTGCTAGAGCCCTCCCACCGGGACACCAAACCTACAATGAGCAGTTCTTC. It encodes CSARALPPGHQTYNEQFF.

This clonotype has only a few counts. J is TRBJ2-3 and V is TRBV5-4; 10 nucleotides match TRBD1. V shed 0 bases and J 2 bases; nucleotides not matched to a gene: 3. Germline V gene data show CDR1 as SGHNT and CDR2 as YYREEE (reference sequence). The CDR3 covers 16 residues. CDR3 residues: CASSLGGQGSTDTQYF. CDR3 nucleotides: TGTGCCAGCAGCTTGGGGGGACAGGGGTCCACAGATACGCAGTATTTT.

The V call is TRBV11-2, the J call TRBJ1-1, with 8 nucleotides matching TRBD1. Trimming took 1 base from V and 1 from J; bases not matched to a gene: 8. The germline V gene has CDR1 SGHAT and CDR2 FQNNGV. The CDR3 is 17 residues long. CDR3 protein: CASSLVGGQAPNTEAFF. The CDR3, as DNA: TGTGCCAGCAGCTTAGTTGGGGGACAGGCCCCGAACACTGAAGCTTTCTTT.

The chain combines TRBV5-6 with TRBJ1-5, with D unclear. Trimming took off 0 bases at V and 5 bases at J, with 3 bases between the two ends. CDR1 and CDR2 from the germline V gene are SGHDT and YYEEEE. The CDR3 is 12 amino acids. The CDR3 bases are TGTGCCAGCAGCTTGGTTGATCAGCCCCAGCATTTT. This gives the protein CASSLVDQPQHF.

V and J are TRBV19 and TRBJ1-5; unclear D gene. CDR1 is LNHDA, CDR2 SQIVND, per germline (reference sequence). Trimming removed 6 bases at V and 0 bases at J, with 12 bases between. This CDR3 region has 15 residues. The CDR3 DNA reads as TGTGCCAGTAGCCAACACCCGACTAGCAATCAGCCCCAGCATTTT. Its protein product is CASSQHPTSNQPQHF.

This clonotype has a count of ten or more. The chain has TRBV6-2 or TRBV6-3 and TRBJ1-1; D not certain. V lost 2 bases and J 0 bases, leaving 16 bases between the germline ends. Germline CDR1 MNHEY, CDR2 SVGEGT. The CDR3 has 17 residues. DNA for the CDR3: TGTGCCAGCAGTTACCCAGAAACGCCGCAGATGAACACTGAAGCTTTCTTT. Amino acids: CASSYPETPQMNTEAFF.

The chain has TRBV6-6 and TRBJ2-1, with TRBD1 matching 7 bases. CDR1 is MNHNY and CDR2 is SVGAGI in the germline V gene (reference sequence). CDR3 length equals 15 residues. Trimming at V came to 7 bases and at J to 6 bases, leaving 12 bases not matched to a gene. The CDR3 sequence: CASTRGTAKCNEQFF. The CDR3 DNA sequence: TGTGCCAGCACCCGAGGGACAGCGAAATGCAATGAGCAGTTCTTC.

There are many counts of this clonotype. V gene TRBV20-1 combines with J gene TRBJ2-1, with TRBD1 as a possible D gene (5 bases). Deletions cut 1 base from V and 12 bases from J, with 13 bases between. The CDR3 is 12 amino acids. CDR1 DFQATT and CDR2 SNEGSKA come from the germline V gene (reference sequence). CDR3 nucleotide sequence: TGCAGTGCTAGAGCTTTGTCCCAGGGGCAGTTCTTC. Its translation: CSARALSQGQFF.

The sample holds many counts of this clonotype. The chain is built from TRBV6-1 and TRBJ1-5; the D gene is possibly TRBD1 (5 bases). The V gene lost 1 base and the J gene lost 0 bases, with 10 bases spanning the gap. This CDR3 has 16 residues. The germline V gene encodes CDR1 MNHNS and CDR2 SASEGT. CDR3 sequence (DNA): TGTGCCAGCAGTGAAGTGGGGGGACTTAGCAATCAGCCCCAGCATTTT. Translating gives CASSEVGGLSNQPQHF.

Concerning this clonotype itself: Since a much larger clone is just one base distant, this may be a read error. The gene calls are TRBV28 and TRBJ2-7, with D perhaps matching TRBD2 (5 bases). The V end lost 7 bases, the J end lost 3 bases, and 16 bases lay between the germline ends. The CDR3 spans 14 residues. Germline CDR1 reads MDHEN; CDR2 reads SYDVKM. This chain's CDR3 is CASNPDGEGYEQYF. CDR3 coding DNA: TGTGCCAGCAACCCAGACGGGGAAGGCTACGAGCAGTACTTC.

The V call is TRBV11-2, the J call TRBJ2-6; a possible D gene is TRBD2 (5 bases). The CDR3 runs to 17 residues. V was cut by 5 bases and J by 0 bases, with 14 bases left in between. CDR1 and CDR2 from the germline V gene are SGHAT and FQNNGV. The CDR3 DNA sequence: TGTGCCAGCAGCCATCGGACGGGAAACTCTGGGGCCAACGTCCTGACTTTC. The encoded protein is CASSHRTGNSGANVLTF.

This chain uses TRBV11-2 with TRBJ2-1; D remains unclear. Germline V lookup: CDR1 SGHAT, CDR2 FQNNGV. This CDR3 is built from 12 residues. V dropped 5 bases and J dropped 8 bases, with 10 bases sitting between them. The CDR3, as DNA: TGTGCCAGCAGCCCTCGCTCCTATGAGCAGTTCTTC. Residues: CASSPRSYEQFF.

The chain combines TRBV10-3 with TRBJ2-7; no clear D gene. Trimming removed 5 bases from V and 2 bases from J, with 13 bases in between. Germline CDR1 is ENHRY and CDR2 is SYGVKD. This CDR3 is 14 amino acids long. This chain's CDR3 is CAISNRARAYEQYF. CDR3 DNA: TGTGCCATCAGTAATCGGGCGCGTGCCTACGAGCAGTACTTC.

The CDR3 DNA reads as TGTGCCAGCTCAGGAACTTTCACAGGGTGGTCTAGCCACGAGCAGTACTTC. Translating it yields CASSGTFTGWSSHEQYF. The V and J genes are TRBV18 and TRBJ2-7; D may be TRBD1 (6 bases). CDR1 and CDR2 (germline): KGHSH, LQKENI. The ends were cut back, 5 bases at V and 5 bases at J, with 25 bases in the middle. The CDR3 is 17 amino acids.

The chain links TRBV6-2 or TRBV6-3 to TRBJ1-1; D uncertain. The germline gives CDR1 MNHEY, CDR2 SVGEGT. The V gene lost 1 base and the J gene lost 4 bases, with 10 bases spanning the gap. This CDR3 is built from 14 residues. The CDR3 bases are TGTGCCAGCAGTTACTTCGGAAGTAGCACTGAAGCTTTCTTT. It yields the protein CASSYFGSSTEAFF.

The chain has TRBV19 and TRBJ1-1; 8 bases match TRBD1. V lost 7 bases and J lost 4; bases outside the gene matches: 8. CDR3 length: 14 amino acids. From germline, CDR1 is LNHDA and CDR2 SQIVND (reference sequence). CDR3 region: CASTYTGGITEAFF. The CDR3, as DNA: TGTGCCAGTACTTACACAGGGGGGATCACTGAAGCTTTCTTT.

To note about this clonotype: One end of the junction fails to match germline, which may point to a read error. The J gene is TRBJ2-1, the V gene TRBV4-3, with a weak D call TRBD2 (6 bases). In germline, CDR1 is LGHNA, CDR2 YSLEER. The CDR3 is made up of 15 amino acids. The CDR3 DNA reads TGCGCCAGCACCCAAGAATGGACTACCATGGGTGAGCAGTTCTTC. This gives the protein CASTQEWTTMGEQFF.

V is TRBV20-1 and J is TRBJ2-3, with 8 positions matching TRBD1. The CDR3 totals 15 residues. Germline assignment: CDR1 DFQATT and CDR2 SNEGSKA (reference sequence). Trimming took 0 bases from V and 4 from J; bases not matched to a gene: 6. Written as DNA, the CDR3 is TGCAGTGCTAGAGATCCCCAGGGGGCAGCAGATACGCAGTATTTT. Translated, it gives CSARDPQGAADTQYF.

This clonotype was recorded only once. It may be a read error: a sequence one base away is much more abundant. This chain uses TRBV6-1 with TRBJ1-5, with D perhaps matching TRBD1 (5 bases). This CDR3 spans 15 amino acids. Germline V gene lookup returns CDR1 MNHNS and CDR2 SASEGT. Between the trimmed V and J ends, which lost 4 bases and 4 bases, there was a span of 14 bases. The CDR3 is CASSGGKGVNQPQHF. CDR3 coding DNA: TGTGCCAGCAGTGGGGGGAAAGGGGTTAATCAGCCCCAGCATTTT.

This clonotype appeared many times. This rearrangement joins TRBV20-1 to TRBJ1-1; D is possibly TRBD1 (5 bases). The CDR3 length is 13 residues. The germline V gene has CDR1 DFQATT and CDR2 SNEGSKA (reference sequence). The ends were cut back, 2 bases at V and 7 bases at J, with 14 bases in the middle. CDR3 sequence reads: CSARFAPGGEAFF. CDR3 nucleotide sequence: TGCAGTGCTAGATTTGCCCCGGGGGGTGAAGCTTTCTTT.